The sequence of this TCR beta chain was determined in a study of cytomegalovirus exposure and HLA in healthy donors (dated by TCRdb to about 2017). Study-wide context: An earlier analysis of approximately 640 of the donors reported about 250 Gb of sequence data and some 100 million unique TCR beta sequences from about 179 million T cells. An early release covering roughly 640 HLA-typed donors comprised 250 to 350 gigabases of sequencing data and approximately 80 million unique TCR sequences. Of the roughly 420 genotyped donors, 65% to 90% were placed in the genetic ancestry cluster associated with self-reported Caucasian donors. The study aimed to test whether cataloging public T cell receptors could reveal signatures of past pathogen exposure. The study used immunosequencing to profile the T cell repertoires of approximately 650 subjects and linked those repertoires to cytomegalovirus serostatus. In addition to the first cohort of approximately 670 subjects, a separate validation cohort of 130 or so different subjects was used. To predict cytomegalovirus infection status, the study brought together high-throughput TCR immunosequencing, statistical association of individual TCRs with disease status, and machine learning. A later analysis re-examined previously published TCR beta repertoires from about 670 donors and added high-resolution HLA genotyping to investigate patterns of TCR occurrence. Rather than using new phenotypic data, the later analysis identified candidate immune exposures from TCR beta sequences and from how often those sequences occurred across donors. An earlier analysis of around 540 of the donors applied high-throughput TCR beta sequencing to assess whether each TCR beta V gene segment acted as functional or pseudogenic. Donor age, sex, ethnicity and CMV serostatus were compiled together with the repertoire data. A later genetic analysis took genome-wide SNP genotypes for 398 of the 666 donors and used that subset as a discovery cohort. All discovery cohort repertoires had been generated using a single sequencing platform. Both class I and class II loci were covered by HLA typing, at four-digit resolution. Typing coverage varied by locus: roughly 620-640 donors for A, B, C, DRB1 and DQB1; 522 for DQA1; around 610 for DPA1; approximately 490 for DPB1. Because of strong linkage in the cohort, five DR-DQ haplotypes were treated as single units for association and clustering. Among roughly 370 genotyped donors of the cohort, an average of 235,054 unique TCR beta nucleotide sequences were sequenced per donor, 15% to 20% of them non-productive. Beyond this particular receptor, the publication reports: HLA typing was unavailable for some donors at each locus, so association tests used only the typed subset. The study gave a list of more than 150 TCR beta chains associated with cytomegalovirus. Linkage disequilibrium might explain the correlated functional status among segregating V segments, but an unknown experimental factor could not be ruled out. When HLA alleles, especially DR and DQ, strongly co-occurred, TCR associations were difficult to assign to individual alleles. A later genetic analysis associated a missense DCLRE1C variant with V-gene and J-gene trimming of TCR beta chains, and an independent cohort replicated the association. Compared with equally common non-associated chains, HLA-associated TCR beta chains in a later analysis were more clonally expanded and had lower generation probabilities. According to a later analysis, most CMV-associated TCR beta chains appeared to be HLA-restricted, and the HLA associations seemed to be driven largely by CMV exposure. Some IMGT-functional V segments, including TRBV6-2 and TRBV6-3, could not be told apart with the 87-base-pair reads, so those segments were excluded. A few of the identified cytomegalovirus-associated TCR beta chains were confirmed in vitro to be specific for cytomegalovirus antigens. A group of highly shared sequence variants was considered likely to be a technical artifact of the sequencing pipeline. In an earlier analysis of more than 450 of the donors, most TCR beta V segments were observed in productive rearrangements about 87% or about 30% of the time, broadly matching IMGT annotations. The authors suggested that the approach could potentially be generalized to other disease states and immunological phenotypes. The only immune exposure information available for the cohort was CMV serostatus. In a later analysis, TCR association rates were found to vary across HLA loci, with the most associated TCRs seen for DRB1 alleles and the fewest for HLA-C alleles. A later analysis reported that several top co-occurrence clusters appeared linked to parvovirus B19, influenza, CMV and Epstein-Barr virus. A later genetic analysis reported fewer N-insertions in productive TCRs among donors in an Asian-associated ancestry cluster than the roughly 670-donor mean. The cohort was sequenced for TCR beta chains only, and without alpha or paired-chain data the features that could be detected were limited. Because counts were too low, 15 to 20 rarely observed V segments, including chromosome 9 orphons, were excluded from the earlier analysis of some 540 of the donors. Sequencing depth was assumed to be roughly uniform across donors in the presence/absence analyses, though that assumption may not hold. A further reported finding was that TCR beta sequences accurately predicted the HLA-A and HLA-B alleles for most subjects in the first cohort. A later analysis associated 16,951 TCR beta sequences with specific HLA alleles at a false discovery rate of 0.05. While some public TCRs were present in many individuals, most TCR sequences turned up only very rarely across donors. The classifier was reported to diagnose cytomegalovirus status with high specificity and sensitivity in both the original and validation cohorts.

The cohort consisted of 600 or so healthy bone marrow donors. At the time of sampling, every cohort member was nominally healthy, though immune exposures that went unrecorded were likely present. The donor was CMV seronegative and belonged to the group of 352 seronegative cohort members. A peripheral blood sample was provided by each donor, and peripheral blood mononuclear cells were used for TCR beta sequencing. The Qiagen DNeasy Blood Extraction Kit was used to extract genomic DNA from the blood cell samples. Library creation used the immunoSEQ multiplex PCR assay. For the multiplex PCR, a mixture combining 60 forward primers for TCR Vbeta segments and 13 reverse primers for TCR Jbeta segments was used. The CDR3 region of rearranged TCR beta genes was amplified from genomic DNA with a multiplex PCR assay. The Illumina HiSeq System was used to sequence the amplified TCR beta libraries as 87-base-pair reads. The authors' analysis ran thus. Across the 670 or so repertoires, a later analysis counted 78 million or so unique TCR beta chains, 8.5 million to 12 million of which were shared by at least two donors. Raw reads were error-corrected and collapsed into unique sequences by a nearest-neighbor algorithm in which closely related sequences were merged to remove PCR and sequencing errors. To assign V, D and J gene segments, CDR3 sequences were aligned to IMGT reference sequences. For a sequence to be retained, a match of at least six nucleotides was required to both a V gene segment and a J gene segment. Rearrangements were classified as productive when the CDR3 lacked stop codons and remained in frame with V and J, and all other rearrangements were classified as non-productive. CDR3 was defined by IMGT convention, running from the second conserved V-encoded cysteine to the conserved J-encoded phenylalanine. The earlier analysis of about 560 of the donors excluded any sequence lacking an unambiguous match to a single V gene segment. In an earlier analysis of several hundred of the donors, V segments were called functional above 56.7% productive rearrangements and were called segregating when the between-donor standard deviation exceeded 5%. To diagnose cytomegalovirus status from the catalog of TCR beta chain sequences, a statistical classification framework was built. In a later analysis, TCR nucleotide sequences were compared against IMGT/GENE-DB human TR gene sequences so that V and J genes could be assigned. A later analysis assigned CDR3 sequences and most-parsimonious VDJ recombination scenarios with the TCRdist pipeline. In a later analysis, every TCR beta chain was defined by the combination of its CDR3 amino acid sequence and its V-gene family, and reads without a unique V-gene family were dropped. As a way to deal with suspected cross-contamination and a sequencing artifact, a later analysis dropped 592 nucleotide sequences that were highly shared and had low generation probability. In a later analysis, a clonal expansion index was calculated for each public chain from normalized within-repertoire ranks of inferred template counts. In a later analysis, generation probabilities were computed using a VDJ recombination model fitted to out-of-frame rearrangements, and the results were checked against IGoR. In a later analysis, TCR-TCR, TCR-HLA and TCR-CMV co-occurrence was scored with hypergeometric tests, and a repertoire-size bias correction was applied to TCR pairs. False discovery rates were estimated in a later analysis by permuting HLA or CMV assignments 20 times. In a later analysis, co-occurring TCRs were grouped using DBSCAN, with TCRdist sequence similarity added in when clustering inside HLA-allele-positive subsets. Repertoires with fewer than 30,000 or more than 120,000 public chains were left out of co-occurrence clustering, as were roughly five repertoires with anomalous nucleotide sharing. Held by TCRdb, this immuneACCESS table contains in-frame sequences only and omits some clones. Under half of the omission traces to an unresolved V gene where checked; the cause of the rest is unknown. Clonal size and the V and J genes are those of that table, whereas D and trimming came from the DNA. The sample table lists 99,000 or so clones, roughly 78% of them with a count of one. 1.5% to 2% of the sample rests with the top ten.

Worth noting for this clone: This receptor's antigen is unknown. Base qualities are missing; no much larger clone stands one base away.

The CDR3 has 20 amino acids, counting the end cysteine and phenylalanine. The entry retains the CDR3 DNA only, 60 bases that are in frame from base 1. Trimmed from V: 2 bases; trimmed from J: 12 bases; junction bases lacking a gene match: 30. From a lookup of the germline V gene (reference sequence), CDR1 and CDR2 are SGHNT and YYREEE. Sequencing was performed on PBMCs. The clonotype originates from a woman aged 40 to 50 in good health and CMV-seronegative. In this chain, TRBV5-4 is recombined with TRBJ1-1; 8 bases in between match TRBD1. The DNA reads TGTGCCAGCAGCTTCACACAGGGACAGGATTGGTTGGAGGACAGCGACAGAACTTTCTTT. This is translated as CASSFTQGQDWLEDSDRTFF. With the portions outside the CDR3 filled from the reference TRBV5-4 and TRBJ1-1 genes, the complete variable region becomes ETGVTQSPTHLIKTRGQQVTLRCSSQSGHNTVSWYQQALGQGPQFIFQYYREEENGRGNFPPRFSGLQFPNYSSELNVNALELDDSALYLCASSFTQGQDWLEDSDRTFFGQGTRLTVV.